The T cell receptor (beta chain) described here comes from a study of radiotherapy plus CTLA-4 blockade in lung cancer. Looking at the study overall: With roughly 28% of patients having disease control, objective responses were seen in roughly 18%.

Findings and caveats of the study: There was expansion of tumor-derived TCR clones in blood after radiotherapy plus ipilimumab.

On this clone itself: Its antigen is as yet unknown.

Alongside CTLA-4 blockade with ipilimumab, patients with chemo-refractory metastatic non-small-cell lung cancer received focal radiation. The table came from immunoSEQ multiplex PCR; TCRdb's copy has only in-frame clones and leaves some out. The sample holds tens of thousands of clones, about 72% seen once. J was trimmed by 4 bases and V by 3 bases; bases with no gene match: 5. The CDR3 runs 15 residues. Germline V lookup: CDR1 SGHTA, CDR2 FQGNSA. The TCR sequence derives from a human donor with non-small cell lung cancer who had stable disease on radiotherapy plus ipilimumab. The gene calls are TRBV7-2 and TRBJ1-4, with 7 bases that match TRBD1. This specimen was peripheral blood, taken from a patient treated with radiotherapy plus ipilimumab. The CDR3 loop is CASSFSTGRNEKLFF. The DNA of the CDR3 is TGTGCCAGCAGCTTTTCGACAGGGCGTAATGAAAAACTGTTTTTT.